These T cell receptor beta chains were read from a single sample in a study of beta chain features in type 1 diabetes. Repertoires were generated with immunoSEQ multiplex PCR, while TCRdb's copy carries only in-frame clones and drops some. The data hold some 150,000 clones, with less than 10% observed a single time. The specimen was central memory CD4+ T cells from blood. Receptors were obtained from a woman in her thirties or forties in good health. The CDR3 runs from the conserved cysteine through the conserved F or W. The D gene is left open where the match is weak. Clone size is shown for a subset of rows, as once, few, many or a class of expanded clone.

d_call: TRBD2; clone_size: .; j_call: TRBJ2-1; v_call: TRBV2; cdr3_aa: CAIAGGRVNEQFF; cdr3_nt: TGTGCCATAGCGGGGGGCCGGGTCAATGAGCAGTTCTTC
d_call: TRBD2; clone_size: .; j_call: TRBJ2-2; v_call: TRBV7-2; cdr3_aa: CASSLVRLAGRGTGELFF; cdr3_nt: TGTGCCAGCAGCTTAGTGAGACTAGCGGGAAGAGGTACCGGGGAGCTGTTTTTT
d_call: .; clone_size: .; j_call: TRBJ2-5; v_call: TRBV28; cdr3_aa: CASSPVVRGGETQYF; cdr3_nt: TGTGCCAGCAGCCCCGTAGTGCGAGGCGGAGAGACCCAGTACTTC
d_call: TRBD1; clone_size: .; j_call: TRBJ2-7; v_call: TRBV6-5; cdr3_aa: CASSYYRGDYEQYF; cdr3_nt: TGTGCCAGCAGTTATTACAGGGGGGACTACGAGCAGTACTTC
d_call: .; clone_size: .; j_call: TRBJ2-3; v_call: TRBV4-1; cdr3_aa: CASSQGLGVGTDTQYF; cdr3_nt: TGCGCCAGCAGCCAAGGGTTAGGGGTTGGCACAGATACGCAGTATTTT
d_call: TRBD1; clone_size: few; j_call: TRBJ1-4; v_call: TRBV4-1; cdr3_aa: CASYTAGQGNATNEKLFF; cdr3_nt: TGCGCCAGTTATACTGCTGGACAGGGAAACGCAACTAATGAAAAACTGTTTTTT
d_call: TRBD2; clone_size: few; j_call: TRBJ2-5; v_call: TRBV7-2; cdr3_aa: CASSLPTSGQSPETQYF; cdr3_nt: TGTGCCAGCAGCTTACCGACTAGCGGGCAATCCCCTGAGACCCAGTACTTC
d_call: .; clone_size: .; j_call: TRBJ1-1; v_call: TRBV9; cdr3_aa: CASSVSVTGEAFF; cdr3_nt: TGTGCCAGCAGCGTATCCGTGACAGGTGAAGCTTTCTTT
d_call: TRBD2; clone_size: .; j_call: TRBJ2-1; v_call: TRBV5-4; cdr3_aa: CASSDRGGSYNEQFF; cdr3_nt: TGTGCCAGCAGCGATCGCGGGGGGTCCTACAATGAGCAGTTCTTC
d_call: .; clone_size: .; j_call: TRBJ1-1; v_call: TRBV7-6; cdr3_aa: CASSFLQGAEAFF; cdr3_nt: TGTGCCAGCAGCTTCTTACAGGGAGCTGAAGCTTTCTTT